What follows describes a single T cell receptor (beta chain). Its specific antigen is unknown. The record has no base qualities; no much larger clone is one base away. This entry belongs to a study of blood T cell repertoires in COVID-19 (dated by TCRdb to 2018 to 2020). As for the study more broadly: Samples from collaborators originated in the United States, Italy and Spain and spanned both the acute and convalescent phases of COVID-19. Where available, HLA class I and class II types were taken from metadata supplied by the sample provider and were not determined by assay-based typing. Samples came from the ongoing ImmuneRACE study (first 160 participants) plus 1,254 subjects from 6 global collaborators. Sample metadata almost always included a de-identified subject ID, COVID-19 status, age in years and sex. The material from the prospective study consisted of cDNA or gDNA derived from T cells, B-cell-depleted T cells, or PBMCs. The repertoires were made available in a free public database intended to serve as a resource for research on the immune response to SARS-CoV-2. The dataset comprised deeply sampled blood TCRbeta repertoires from subjects exposed to, actively infected with, or recovered from COVID-19. Overall results and qualifications from the work: The amount of clinical and demographic metadata varied by source and participant and was provided uncurated.

One collaborating source in Seattle enrolled patients while the patients were actively infected and followed the patients over time throughout the course of disease. Each collaborating institution followed its own protocols to collect whole blood in K2EDTA tubes. For TCRbeta analysis, collaborators shipped samples as frozen whole blood, isolated PBMCs, or DNA extracted from either of those sample types. TCRbeta CDR3 regions were amplified from genomic DNA using the immunoSEQ Assay, a bias-controlled multiplex PCR. Turning to the authors' computational methods: Within the assay, amplification of reference gene primers was used to estimate how many nucleated cells each sample contained. To quantify the absolute abundance of each unique TCRbeta CDR3 rearrangement, sequence reads were collapsed and filtered. For each sample, productive Simpson clonality was calculated as the square root of Simpson's diversity index over productive rearrangements. As stored in TCRdb, this immuneACCESS dataset retains in-frame rearrangements with V and J assigned. A fraction of the clones does not appear; measured against another copy, unresolved V genes explain less than half of the discrepancy, and the remainder lacks a known reason. V and J calls and clone size are given by that table; D and trimming were obtained from the DNA. The sample contains around 460,000 clones, around nine tenths of them found a single time. 0.7% to 1% of the sample is in the top ten clones.

The TCR originated in a man aged 18 to 29 with COVID-19, enrolled during active disease. Sequencing used peripheral blood.

The CDR3 amino acid sequence is: CASSQDRGSTDTQYF. The DNA is TGTGCCAGCAGTCAAGACAGGGGGTCGACAGATACGCAGTATTTT. The chain was built from TRBV2 and TRBJ2-3, with TRBD1 matching 9 junction bases. From its cysteine to its phenylalanine, the CDR3 spans 15 amino acids. Only the CDR3 region is kept as DNA, spanning 45 bases read in frame from base 1. V has 5 bases trimmed and J has 3 bases trimmed; junction bases matching no gene number 6. Taken from the germline V gene, the CDR1 and CDR2 loops are SNHLY and FYNNEI.